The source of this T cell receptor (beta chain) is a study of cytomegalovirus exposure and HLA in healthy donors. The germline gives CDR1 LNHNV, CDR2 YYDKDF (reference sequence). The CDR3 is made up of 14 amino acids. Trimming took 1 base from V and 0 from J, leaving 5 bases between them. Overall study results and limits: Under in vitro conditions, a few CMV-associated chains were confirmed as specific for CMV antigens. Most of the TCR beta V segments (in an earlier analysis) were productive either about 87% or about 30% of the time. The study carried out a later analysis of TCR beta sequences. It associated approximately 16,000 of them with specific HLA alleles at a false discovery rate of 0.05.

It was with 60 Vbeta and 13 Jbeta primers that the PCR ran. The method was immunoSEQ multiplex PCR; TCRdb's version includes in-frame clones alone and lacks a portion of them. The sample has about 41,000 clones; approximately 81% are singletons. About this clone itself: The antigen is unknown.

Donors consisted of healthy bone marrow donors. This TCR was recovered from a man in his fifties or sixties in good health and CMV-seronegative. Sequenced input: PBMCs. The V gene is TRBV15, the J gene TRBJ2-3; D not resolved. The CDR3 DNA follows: TGTGCCACCAGCAGAGTCGGTAGCACAGATACGCAGTATTTT. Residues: CATSRVGSTDTQYF.